The sequence of this T cell receptor beta chain was determined in a study of blood T cells in healthy people across ages. With a J-beta primer mix and a sample-barcoded 5' primer, a second PCR ran about 7 to 11 cycles. MiXCR, run by TCRdb on the 5' RACE reads, gives a single entry per CDR3 protein. Of about 1.8 million distinct CDR3 sequences listed, approximately 50% were seen once; the top ten hold around 2.1%. The ends lost 3 bases at V and 4 bases at J; junction bases unmatched: 10. Per the germline V gene, CDR1 is LNHNV and CDR2 is YYDKDF (reference sequence). The CDR3 extends over 16 amino acids.

The sequence was obtained from a woman aged 40 to 50 in good health. The specimen was blood. The gene calls are TRBV15 and TRBJ2-3; 7 bases align to TRBD1. The CDR3 here is CATSSQQGRGADTQYF. CDR3 nucleotides: TGTGCCACCAGCAGTCAACAGGGGCGAGGGGCAGATACGCAGTATTTT.